These 26 T cell receptor beta chains originate from one sample sequenced in a study of liver allograft versus peripheral blood T cells. The overall study: Transplanted-liver T cell receptor repertoires were compared with recipients' peripheral blood repertoires.

TCRdb re-called the reads with MiXCR, one entry per CDR3 protein. Of about 350 distinct CDR3 sequences listed, over 15% were seen once; the top ten hold under 30%. The receptors were gathered from a human patient who had a liver transplant. A subset of T cells may come from the graft donor.

Remarks on this clonotype: A far more abundant clone sits one base away, making this likely a read error. The gene calls are TRBV27 and TRBJ1-4; D gene unclear. V was shortened by 7 bases and J by 8 bases, with 17 bases between the two germline ends. CDR1 and CDR2 from the germline V gene are MNHEY and SMNVEV (reference sequence). The CDR3 loop spans 14 amino acids. The CDR3 nucleotides are TGTGCCAGCAACCAGACCGGGTTGGGGGAAAAACTGTTTTTT. It codes for CASNQTGLGEKLFF. The full variable domain, rest sourced from reference TRBV27 and TRBJ1-4, is EAQVTQNPRYLITVTGKKLTVTCSQNMNHEYMSWYRQDPGLGLRQIYYSMNVEVTDKGDVPEGYKVSRKEKRNFPLILESPSPNQTSLYFCASNQTGLGEKLFFGSGTQLSVL.

By frequency in the sample, this clonotype is medium-sized. This chain links TRBV5-1 with TRBJ1-2; TRBD1 matches 9 bases. Germline-derived CDR1 and CDR2 are SGHRS and YFSETQ. This CDR3 is 15 amino acids long. V gave up 3 bases and J gave up 4 bases; unmatched junction bases: 7. CDR3 protein: CASSSRTGAGYGYTF. The CDR3 coding sequence is TGCGCCAGCAGCTCCCGGACAGGGGCGGGCTATGGCTACACCTTC. The full variable domain, with the rest looked up from reference TRBV5-1 and TRBJ1-2, is KAGVTQTPRYLIKTRGQQVTLSCSPISGHRSVSWYQQTPGQGLQFLFEYFSETQRNKGNFPGRFSGRQFSNSRSEMNVSTLELGDSALYLCASSSRTGAGYGYTFGSGTRLTVV.

By frequency in the sample, this clonotype is medium-sized. This chain uses TRBV2 with TRBJ1-2; the match to TRBD1 covers 12 bases. The J segment lost 6 bases and the V segment lost 5 bases, leaving 16 bases of the junction unmatched. Per germline, CDR1 SNHLY and CDR2 FYNNEI. This CDR3 comprises 18 residues. For the CDR3, the DNA is TGTGCCAGCAGTCCCAACTCCGCCGGGACAGGGGGCGCCCATGGCTACACCTTC. It encodes CASSPNSAGTGGAHGYTF.

Comments on this clonotype: A single base is all that separates this from a far larger clone, so a read error is likely. Here the CDR3 reads CASSVAGPFYGYTF. The CDR3 DNA sequence: TGTGCCAGCAGTGTTGCAGGGCCTTTCTATGGCTACACCTTC. The chain joins TRBV27 to TRBJ1-2, with TRBD1 as a possible D gene (5 bases). Germline lookup yields CDR1 MNHEY and CDR2 SMNVEV (reference sequence). V lost 5 bases to trimming and J lost 4 bases, with 14 bases between them. The CDR3 has 14 amino acids.

This clonotype is large. This chain connects TRBV27 to TRBJ2-2, with 10 bases identical to TRBD2. The CDR3 loop spans 19 amino acids. The V gene end was trimmed by 5 bases and the J gene end by 6 bases; junction bases not matched to a gene: 18. Germline V CDR1 and CDR2: MNHEY, SMNVEV (reference sequence). CDR3 in amino acids: CASSRLRLAGTLKAGELFF. DNA for the CDR3: TGTGCCAGCAGTCGCCTTAGACTAGCGGGTACCTTAAAAGCCGGGGAGCTGTTTTTT.

This clonotype is medium-sized by share. The chain has TRBV14 and TRBJ2-5; D is possibly TRBD1 (5 bases). CDR1 and CDR2 from the germline V gene are SGHDN and FVKESK. This CDR3 region has 15 residues. The V gene lost 6 bases and the J gene lost 4 bases, with 18 bases spanning the gap. CDR3 sequence (DNA): TGTGCCAGCAGTACCGTAAGGGGCAAGGGAGAGACCCAGTACTTC. It specifies CASSTVRGKGETQYF.

Relative to its sample, this clonotype is medium-sized. CDR3 DNA: TGCAGTGCCCCCACGTCCGGGAGGGCCTTAGATACGCAGTATTTT. It translates to CSAPTSGRALDTQYF. The chain combines TRBV20-1 with TRBJ2-3; 8 positions agree with TRBD2. Germline V lookup: CDR1 DFQATT, CDR2 SNEGSKA (reference sequence). The CDR3 runs 15 residues. The ends lost 6 bases at V and 5 bases at J; junction bases unmatched: 13.

This clonotype counts as large. The gene calls are TRBV27 and TRBJ2-2; D uncertain. The length of the CDR3 is 11 residues. Germline assignment: CDR1 MNHEY and CDR2 SMNVEV (reference sequence). The germline V and J ends were trimmed by 7 bases and 3 bases, with 3 bases remaining between them. This CDR3 is CASTDTGELFF. The CDR3 bases are TGTGCCAGCACCGACACCGGGGAGCTGTTTTTT.

This clonotype qualifies as hyperexpanded (1% or more). The CDR3 DNA is TGTGCCAGCAGCTTAAGGGAAGGAAACACCATATATTTT. Residues: CASSLREGNTIYF. The chain employs TRBV7-9 and TRBJ1-3; D gene unclear. CDR1 is SEHNR, CDR2 FQNEAQ, per germline (reference sequence). CDR3 length: 13 residues. V was clipped by 2 bases and J by 4 bases, with 6 bases between them.

By frequency in the sample, this clonotype is large. CDR3: CASSPGRVRHSYEQYF. CDR3 nucleotides: TGTGCCAGCAGCCCTGGGAGAGTGCGTCACTCCTACGAGCAGTACTTC. The V call is TRBV6-5, the J call TRBJ2-7; a possible D gene is TRBD2 (5 bases). The CDR3 length is 16 residues. Germline CDR1 is MNHEY and CDR2 is SVGAGI. The V end was cut by 6 bases, the J end by 0 bases, with 18 bases between.

Relative to its sample, this clonotype is medium-sized. The chain combines TRBV6-5 with TRBJ2-5; 7 bases fit TRBD1. There are 14 residues in the CDR3. Germline V gene sequence: CDR1 MNHEY, CDR2 SVGAGI. With 6 bases clipped from V and 5 bases from J, the junction kept 9 bases outside the gene matches. This CDR3 reads CASSRGRGSETQYF. CDR3 nucleotide sequence: TGTGCCAGCAGCAGGGGCAGGGGGAGTGAGACCCAGTACTTC.

In its sample, this clonotype ranks as large. The V gene is TRBV29-1, the J gene TRBJ1-1; D unresolved. The V and J ends lost 4 bases and 0 bases respectively, with 12 bases between them. CDR1 and CDR2 (germline): SQVTM, ANQGSEA. The CDR3 totals 14 residues. CDR3 coding DNA: TGCAGCGTTGTAAACGGCGGGCTGAACACTGAAGCTTTCTTT. Translated, it gives CSVVNGGLNTEAFF.

This clonotype ranks as large. This chain links TRBV7-9 with TRBJ2-7; 8 bases agree with TRBD1. The ends lost 4 bases at V and 5 bases at J; junction bases unmatched: 4. CDR1 and CDR2 (germline): SEHNR, FQNEAQ (reference sequence). The CDR3 is 13 residues long. The CDR3 DNA reads TGTGCCAGCAGCTCAGGACAGGGAAACGAGCAGTACTTC. It codes for CASSSGQGNEQYF.

This clonotype is categorized as medium-sized (0.01 to 0.1%). This rearrangement joins TRBV30 to TRBJ1-1; D not resolved. The V gene's germline CDR1 is GTSNPN and CDR2 SVGIG (reference sequence). Trimming cost V 1 base and J 7 bases, with 10 bases left between them. The CDR3 spans 12 residues. DNA for the CDR3: TGTGCCTGGAGTGCCAAGAGAAATGAAGCTTTCTTT. Translation gives CAWSAKRNEAFF.

This clonotype ranks as large (0.1 to 1%). This chain links TRBV19 with TRBJ1-1, with 9 bases fitting TRBD1. This CDR3 is 13 amino acids long. V was pared by 6 bases and J by 5 bases, with 4 bases of the junction left unmatched. Germline assignment: CDR1 LNHDA and CDR2 SQIVND (reference sequence). CDR3 sequence reads: CASRGTGFTEAFF. The CDR3, as DNA: TGTGCCAGTAGGGGGACAGGGTTTACTGAAGCTTTCTTT. Supplemented by reference TRBV19 and TRBJ1-1, the full variable domain reads DGGITQSPKYLFRKEGQNVTLSCEQNLNHDAMYWYRQDPGQGLRLIYYSQIVNDFQKGDIAEGYSVSREKKESFPLTVTSAQKNPTAFYLCASRGTGFTEAFFGQGTRLTVV.

This clonotype is large within its sample. The genes are TRBV7-2 and TRBJ2-2; 12 nucleotides agree with TRBD2. The germline gives CDR1 SGHTA, CDR2 FQGNSA. Losses at the gene ends were 3 bases for V and 7 bases for J; bases not matched to a gene: 3. There are 15 residues in the CDR3. This CDR3 is CASSLASGRVGELFF. For the CDR3, the DNA is TGTGCCAGCAGCTTGGCTAGCGGGAGGGTCGGGGAGCTGTTTTTT.

By sample fraction, this clonotype is large. The rearrangement links TRBV19 to TRBJ1-2, with 7 bases that match TRBD1. Germline CDR1 is LNHDA and CDR2 is SQIVND (reference sequence). The length of the CDR3 is 16 residues. V lost 5 bases to trimming and J lost 0 bases; unmatched junction nucleotides: 9. Written as DNA, the CDR3 is TGTGCCAGTAGTCTCCGACAGGGACTTCCTAACTATGGCTACACCTTC. Protein product: CASSLRQGLPNYGYTF.

Relative to its sample, this clonotype is large. CDR3 nucleotide sequence: TGTGCCAGCAGCATCGACAATCAGCCCCAGCATTTT. Translating gives CASSIDNQPQHF. The chain carries TRBV6-6 and TRBJ1-5; no reliable D call. The ends were cut back, 6 bases at V and 3 bases at J, with 6 bases in the middle. This CDR3 has 12 residues. Germline V gives CDR1 MNHNY, CDR2 SVGAGI (reference sequence).

This clonotype is large in the sample. V is TRBV28 and J is TRBJ2-1, with a possible D match to TRBD2 (6 bases). CDR1 is MDHEN, CDR2 SYDVKM, per germline. The length of the CDR3 is 15 residues. With 2 bases removed from V and 5 bases from J, the gap between germline ends came to 13 bases. CDR3 residues: CASSLGGSVHNEQFF. In DNA form, the CDR3 reads TGTGCCAGCAGTTTAGGAGGGAGTGTCCACAATGAGCAGTTCTTC.

This clonotype is categorized as large. The V call is TRBV28, the J call TRBJ1-2; D is unresolved. CDR1 and CDR2 (germline): MDHEN, SYDVKM. Trimming pared 7 bases from V and 2 bases from J, leaving 5 bases between. This CDR3 has 11 amino acids. The CDR3 sequence is CASTWNYGYTF. CDR3 sequence (DNA): TGTGCCAGCACCTGGAACTATGGCTACACCTTC.

This clonotype counts as medium-sized. This chain's CDR3 is CASSFRAGSYEQYF. The CDR3 nucleotides are TGTGCCAGCAGCTTCCGAGCGGGTTCCTACGAGCAGTACTTC. This chain joins TRBV3-1 and TRBJ2-7; tentative D call: TRBD2 (6 bases). Germline V gives CDR1 LGHDT, CDR2 YNNKEL (reference sequence). V lost 5 bases and J 1 base, leaving 12 bases between the germline ends. The CDR3 is 14 amino acids.

As to this clonotype: The likely explanation is a read error, given a far larger clone one base away. The chain has TRBV27 and TRBJ1-2, with TRBD1 identical over 7 bases. Trimming removed 7 bases from V and 7 bases from J; junction bases left unmatched: 9. Looked up from germline, CDR1 is MNHEY and CDR2 is SMNVEV (reference sequence). The CDR3 is 13 amino acids. The DNA of the CDR3 is TGTGCCAGCAACCCGACAGGGACTGGTGGCTACACCTTC. Translation gives CASNPTGTGGYTF.

With respect to this clonotype: A far larger clone is one base from this, pointing to a likely read error. This chain uses TRBV27 with TRBJ1-5; maybe TRBD1 (5 bases). CDR3 length: 15 residues. CDR1 is MNHEY, CDR2 SMNVEV, per germline (reference sequence). The germline V and J ends were trimmed by 5 bases and 7 bases, with 18 bases remaining between them. CDR3 sequence reads: CASSDPGASRQPQHF. For the CDR3, the DNA is TGTGCCAGCAGTGATCCCGGGGCTAGCAGACAGCCCCAGCATTTT.

This clonotype counts as large. The chain couples TRBV6-2 or TRBV6-3 to TRBJ2-7; no clear D gene. Germline V lookup: CDR1 MNHEY, CDR2 SVGEGT. CDR3 size: 13 residues. V was pared by 2 bases and J by 0 bases, with 5 bases between. In nucleotides, the CDR3 is TGTGCCAGCAGTTACAGGAGCTCCTACGAGCAGTACTTC. Translating gives CASSYRSSYEQYF.

As to this clonotype: A far larger clone lies a single base away; this is likely a read error. V gene TRBV10-3 combines with J gene TRBJ1-5; D remains ambiguous. CDR3 length equals 12 residues. V lost 6 bases and J lost 3, with 6 bases in between. Germline V gene sequence: CDR1 ENHRY, CDR2 SYGVKD. CDR3 sequence reads: CAISIDNQPQHF. CDR3 DNA: TGTGCCATCAGCATCGACAATCAGCCCCAGCATTTT.

By sample share, this clonotype is medium-sized. The chain joins TRBV7-2 to TRBJ2-3; perhaps D is TRBD1 or TRBD2 (5 bases each). The CDR3 is made up of 16 amino acids. Trimming cost V 5 bases and J 0 bases, with 15 bases left between them. Germline V CDR1 and CDR2: SGHTA, FQGNSA. The CDR3 sequence: CASSPQGVGSTDTQYF. The CDR3 DNA reads as TGTGCCAGCAGCCCTCAGGGAGTAGGTAGCACAGATACGCAGTATTTT.